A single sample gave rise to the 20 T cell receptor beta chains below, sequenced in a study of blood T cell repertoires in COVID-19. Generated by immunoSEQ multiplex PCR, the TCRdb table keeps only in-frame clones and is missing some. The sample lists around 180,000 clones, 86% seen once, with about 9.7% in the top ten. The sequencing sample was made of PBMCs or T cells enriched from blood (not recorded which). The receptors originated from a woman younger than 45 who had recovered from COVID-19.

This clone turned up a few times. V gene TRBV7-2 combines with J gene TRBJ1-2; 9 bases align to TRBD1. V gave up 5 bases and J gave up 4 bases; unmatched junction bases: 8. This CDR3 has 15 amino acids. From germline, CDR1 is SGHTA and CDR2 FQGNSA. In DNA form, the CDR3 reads TGTGCCAGCAGCCCGAGGACAGGGGAGACCTATGGCTACACCTTC. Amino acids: CASSPRTGETYGYTF.

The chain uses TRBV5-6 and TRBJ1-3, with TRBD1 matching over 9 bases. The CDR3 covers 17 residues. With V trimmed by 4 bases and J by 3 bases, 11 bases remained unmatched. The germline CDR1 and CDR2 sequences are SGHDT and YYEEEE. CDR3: CASSRYRDRDYGNTIYF. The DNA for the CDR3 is TGTGCCAGCAGCCGTTACCGGGACAGGGATTATGGAAACACCATATATTTT.

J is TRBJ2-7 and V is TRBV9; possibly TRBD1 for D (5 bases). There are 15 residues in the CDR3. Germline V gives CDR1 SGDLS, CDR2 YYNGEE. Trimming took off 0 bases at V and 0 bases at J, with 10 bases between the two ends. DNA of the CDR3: TGTGCCAGCAGCGTAGGAGACAGCACCTCCTACGAGCAGTACTTC. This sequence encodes CASSVGDSTSYEQYF. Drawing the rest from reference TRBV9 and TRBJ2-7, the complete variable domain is DSGVTQTPKHLITATGQRVTLRCSPRSGDLSVYWYQQSLDQGLQFLIQYYNGEERAKGNILERFSAQQFPDLHSELNLSSLELGDSALYFCASSVGDSTSYEQYFGPGTRLTVT.

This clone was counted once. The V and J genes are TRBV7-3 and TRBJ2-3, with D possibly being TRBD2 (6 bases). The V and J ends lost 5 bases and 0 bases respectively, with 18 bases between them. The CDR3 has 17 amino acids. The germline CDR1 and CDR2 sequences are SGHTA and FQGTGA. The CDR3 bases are TGTGCCAGCAGCGCCCGGCAGCGGGCGGGAAGCACAGATACGCAGTATTTT. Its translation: CASSARQRAGSTDTQYF.

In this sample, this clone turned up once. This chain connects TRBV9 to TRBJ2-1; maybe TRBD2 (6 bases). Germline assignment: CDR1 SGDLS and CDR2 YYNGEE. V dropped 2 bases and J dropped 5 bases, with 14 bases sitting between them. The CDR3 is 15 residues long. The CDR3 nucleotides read TGTGCCAGCAGCGTCTCAGAGGGAGGAAACAATGAGCAGTTCTTC. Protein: CASSVSEGGNNEQFF. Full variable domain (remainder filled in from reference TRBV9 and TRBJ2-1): DSGVTQTPKHLITATGQRVTLRCSPRSGDLSVYWYQQSLDQGLQFLIQYYNGEERAKGNILERFSAQQFPDLHSELNLSSLELGDSALYFCASSVSEGGNNEQFFGPGTRLTVL.

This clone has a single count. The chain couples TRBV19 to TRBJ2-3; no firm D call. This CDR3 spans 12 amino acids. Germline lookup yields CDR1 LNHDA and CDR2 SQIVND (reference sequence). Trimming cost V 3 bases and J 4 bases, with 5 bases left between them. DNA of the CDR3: TGTGCCAGTAGTATTCGGGCAGATACGCAGTATTTT. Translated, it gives CASSIRADTQYF. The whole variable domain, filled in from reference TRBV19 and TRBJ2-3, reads DGGITQSPKYLFRKEGQNVTLSCEQNLNHDAMYWYRQDPGQGLRLIYYSQIVNDFQKGDIAEGYSVSREKKESFPLTVTSAQKNPTAFYLCASSIRADTQYFGPGTRLTVL.

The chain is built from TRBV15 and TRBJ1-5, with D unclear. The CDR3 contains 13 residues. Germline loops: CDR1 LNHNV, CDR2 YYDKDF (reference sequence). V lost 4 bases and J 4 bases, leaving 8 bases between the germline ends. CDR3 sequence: CATSNNRNQPQHF. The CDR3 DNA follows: TGTGCCACCAGCAATAACAGAAATCAGCCCCAGCATTTT.

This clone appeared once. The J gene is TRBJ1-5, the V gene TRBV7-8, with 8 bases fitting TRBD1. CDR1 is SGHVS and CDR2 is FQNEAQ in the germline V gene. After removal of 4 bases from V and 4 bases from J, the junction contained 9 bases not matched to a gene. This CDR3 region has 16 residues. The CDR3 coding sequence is TGTGCCAGCAGCTATGGGACAGGCGGGATTAATCAGCCCCAGCATTTT. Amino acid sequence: CASSYGTGGINQPQHF.

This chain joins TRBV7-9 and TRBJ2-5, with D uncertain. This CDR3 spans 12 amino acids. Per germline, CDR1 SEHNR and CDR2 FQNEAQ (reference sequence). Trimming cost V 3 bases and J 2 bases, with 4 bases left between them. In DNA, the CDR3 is TGTGCCAGCAGCTTTTTACAAGAGACCCAGTACTTC. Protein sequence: CASSFLQETQYF.

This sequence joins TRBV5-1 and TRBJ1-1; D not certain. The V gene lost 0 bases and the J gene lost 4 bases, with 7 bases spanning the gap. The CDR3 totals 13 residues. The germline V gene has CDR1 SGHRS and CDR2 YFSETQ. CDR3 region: CASSLESSTEAFF. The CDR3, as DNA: TGCGCCAGCAGCTTGGAATCTAGCACTGAAGCTTTCTTT. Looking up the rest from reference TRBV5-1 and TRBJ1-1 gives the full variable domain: KAGVTQTPRYLIKTRGQQVTLSCSPISGHRSVSWYQQTPGQGLQFLFEYFSETQRNKGNFPGRFSGRQFSNSRSEMNVSTLELGDSALYLCASSLESSTEAFFGQGTRLTVV.

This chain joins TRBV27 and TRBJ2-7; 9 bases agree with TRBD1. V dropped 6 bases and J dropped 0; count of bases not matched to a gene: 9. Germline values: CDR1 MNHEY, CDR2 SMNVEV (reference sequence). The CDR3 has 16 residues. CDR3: CASSSLGQGLSYEQYF. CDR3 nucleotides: TGTGCCAGCAGCAGCCTCGGACAGGGGCTCTCCTACGAGCAGTACTTC.

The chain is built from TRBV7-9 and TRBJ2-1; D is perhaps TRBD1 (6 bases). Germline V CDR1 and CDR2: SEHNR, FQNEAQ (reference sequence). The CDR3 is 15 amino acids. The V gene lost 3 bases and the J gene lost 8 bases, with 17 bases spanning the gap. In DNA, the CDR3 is TGTGCCAGCAGCTTGTTGCGGCAGGGGCCCGATGAGCAGTTCTTC. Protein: CASSLLRQGPDEQFF.

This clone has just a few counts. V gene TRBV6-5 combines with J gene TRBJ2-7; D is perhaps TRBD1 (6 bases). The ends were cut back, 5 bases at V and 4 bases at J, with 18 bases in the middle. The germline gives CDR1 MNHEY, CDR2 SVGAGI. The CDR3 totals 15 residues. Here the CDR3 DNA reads TGTGCCAGCAGTAGCCGACAGGCAATGAGGTACGAGCAGTACTTC. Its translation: CASSSRQAMRYEQYF.

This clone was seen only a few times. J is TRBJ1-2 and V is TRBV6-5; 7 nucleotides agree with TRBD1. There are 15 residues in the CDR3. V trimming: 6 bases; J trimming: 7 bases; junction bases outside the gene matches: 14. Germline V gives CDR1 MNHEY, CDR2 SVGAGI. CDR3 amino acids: CASSEGTDHGGGYTF. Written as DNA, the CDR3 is TGTGCCAGCAGCGAGGGGACAGACCACGGCGGTGGCTACACCTTC.

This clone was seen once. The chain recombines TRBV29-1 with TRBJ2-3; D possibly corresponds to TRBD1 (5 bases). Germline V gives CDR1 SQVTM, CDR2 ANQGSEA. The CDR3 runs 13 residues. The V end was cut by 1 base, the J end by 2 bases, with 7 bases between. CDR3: CSVEGQNTDTQYF. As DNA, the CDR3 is TGCAGCGTTGAAGGACAGAACACAGATACGCAGTATTTT.

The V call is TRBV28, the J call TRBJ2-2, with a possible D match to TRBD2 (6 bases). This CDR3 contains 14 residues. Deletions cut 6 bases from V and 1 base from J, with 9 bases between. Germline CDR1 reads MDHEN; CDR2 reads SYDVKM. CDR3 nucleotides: TGTGCCAGCAGGGATAGCGGGAACACCGGGGAGCTGTTTTTT. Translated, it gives CASRDSGNTGELFF.

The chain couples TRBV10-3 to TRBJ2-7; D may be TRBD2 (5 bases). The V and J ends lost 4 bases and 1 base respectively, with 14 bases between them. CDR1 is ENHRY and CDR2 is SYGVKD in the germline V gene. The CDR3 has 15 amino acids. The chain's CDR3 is CAISGTDFESYEQYF. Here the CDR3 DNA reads TGTGCCATCAGTGGGACTGACTTTGAATCCTACGAGCAGTACTTC.

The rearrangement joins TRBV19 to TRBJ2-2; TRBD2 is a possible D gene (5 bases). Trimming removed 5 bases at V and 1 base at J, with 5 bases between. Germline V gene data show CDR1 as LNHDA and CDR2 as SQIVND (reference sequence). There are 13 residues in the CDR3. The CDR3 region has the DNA TGTGCCAGTAGTGAGGGGAACACCGGGGAGCTGTTTTTT. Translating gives CASSEGNTGELFF.

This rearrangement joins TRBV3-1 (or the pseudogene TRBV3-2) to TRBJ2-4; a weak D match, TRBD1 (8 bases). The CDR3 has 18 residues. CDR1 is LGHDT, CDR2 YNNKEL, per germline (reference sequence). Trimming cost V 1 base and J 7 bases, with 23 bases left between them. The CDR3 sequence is CASSQVDDRGGGGNIQYF. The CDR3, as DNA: TGTGCCAGCAGCCAAGTTGACGACAGGGGAGGGGGAGGGAACATTCAGTACTTC.

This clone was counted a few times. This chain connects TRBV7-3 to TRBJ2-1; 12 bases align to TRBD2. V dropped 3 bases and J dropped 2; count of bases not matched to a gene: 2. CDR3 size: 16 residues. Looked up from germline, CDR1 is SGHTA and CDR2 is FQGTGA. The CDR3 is CASSFTSGRTYNEQFF. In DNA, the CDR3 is TGTGCCAGCAGCTTTACTAGCGGGAGGACCTACAATGAGCAGTTCTTC. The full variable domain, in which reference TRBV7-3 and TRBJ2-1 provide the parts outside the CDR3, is GAGVSQTPSNKVTEKGKYVELRCDPISGHTALYWYRQSLGQGPEFLIYFQGTGAADDSGLPNDRFFAVRPEGSVSTLKIQRTERGDSAVYLCASSFTSGRTYNEQFFGPGTRLTVL.